These T cell receptor beta chains were read from a single sample in a study of blood T cell repertoires in COVID-19. The protocol was immunoSEQ multiplex PCR, while the TCRdb copy is restricted to in-frame clones and leaves out a portion. Among about 160,000 clones listed, 84% were seen once. What was sequenced was peripheral blood. Source of these receptors: a man between 65 and 80 years old with acute or convalescent COVID-19. Each CDR3 is given with its conserved first and last residue. A D gene is named only where the DNA matches it firmly. For some rows the clone size is stated as once, few or many, or as a class when expanded; others skip it.

v_call: TRBV25-1
clone_size: NA
j_call: TRBJ1-2
cdr3_length: 15
d_call: NA
cdr3_aa: CASSESDTSVYGYTF
cdr3_nt: TGTGCCAGCAGTGAATCGGACACATCAGTTTATGGCTACACCTTC

v_call: TRBV6-5
clone_size: NA
j_call: TRBJ2-2
cdr3_length: 13
d_call: TRBD2
cdr3_aa: CASRVGLAGELFF
cdr3_nt: TGTGCCAGCAGGGTAGGACTAGCTGGGGAGCTGTTTTTT

v_call: TRBV19
clone_size: NA
j_call: TRBJ2-7
cdr3_length: 12
d_call: TRBD1
cdr3_aa: CATVDRGHEQYF
cdr3_nt: TGTGCCACCGTAGACAGGGGACACGAGCAGTACTTC

v_call: TRBV7-7
clone_size: once
j_call: TRBJ2-5
cdr3_length: 16
d_call: TRBD2
cdr3_aa: CASSPGLAGFGETQYF
cdr3_nt: TGTGCTAGCAGCCCGGGACTAGCGGGGTTCGGAGAGACCCAGTACTTC

v_call: TRBV28
clone_size: NA
j_call: TRBJ2-1
cdr3_length: 15
d_call: TRBD2
cdr3_aa: CASSKPGLGRDEQFF
cdr3_nt: TGTGCCAGCAGTAAGCCGGGACTAGGTCGCGATGAGCAGTTCTTC

v_call: TRBV6-1
clone_size: once
j_call: TRBJ1-2
cdr3_length: 14
d_call: NA
cdr3_aa: CASSEATGIYGYTF
cdr3_nt: TGTGCCAGCAGTGAAGCCACAGGGATCTATGGCTACACCTTC

v_call: TRBV6-5
clone_size: NA
j_call: TRBJ1-5
cdr3_length: 15
d_call: TRBD1
cdr3_aa: CASSPGQAGNQPQHF
cdr3_nt: TGTGCCAGCAGCCCCGGACAGGCTGGCAATCAGCCCCAGCATTTT

v_call: TRBV3-1/TRBV3-2
clone_size: NA
j_call: TRBJ1-2
cdr3_length: 19
d_call: NA
cdr3_aa: CASRPDSGRTRGGNYGYTF
cdr3_nt: TGTGCCAGCAGGCCCGACAGTGGGCGAACCAGGGGTGGGAACTATGGCTACACCTTC

v_call: TRBV11-2
clone_size: NA
j_call: TRBJ2-5
cdr3_length: 16
d_call: NA
cdr3_aa: CASSLERASAWETQYF
cdr3_nt: TGTGCCAGCAGCTTAGAGCGGGCTAGCGCTTGGGAGACCCAGTACTTC

v_call: TRBV30
clone_size: once
j_call: TRBJ1-2
cdr3_length: 13
d_call: NA
cdr3_aa: CAWREPANYGYTF
cdr3_nt: TGTGCCTGGAGGGAGCCAGCTAACTATGGCTACACCTTC

v_call: TRBV28
clone_size: NA
j_call: TRBJ2-7
cdr3_length: 16
d_call: TRBD2
cdr3_aa: CASSFKGLAGEDEQYF
cdr3_nt: TGTGCCAGCAGTTTCAAGGGACTAGCGGGGGAAGACGAGCAGTACTTC

v_call: TRBV7-6
clone_size: NA
j_call: TRBJ1-6
cdr3_length: 18
d_call: NA
cdr3_aa: CASSLGPTGSEGGSPLHF
cdr3_nt: TGTGCCAGCAGCTTAGGTCCAACAGGGAGTGAGGGTGGGTCACCCCTCCACTTT

v_call: TRBV30
clone_size: once
j_call: TRBJ2-7
cdr3_length: 14
d_call: NA
cdr3_aa: CAWTSGVRSYEQYF
cdr3_nt: TGTGCCTGGACCTCAGGGGTGAGGTCCTACGAGCAGTACTTC

v_call: TRBV20-1
clone_size: NA
j_call: TRBJ1-1
cdr3_length: 12
d_call: NA
cdr3_aa: CSASSKATEAFF
cdr3_nt: TGCAGTGCTAGTTCCAAAGCAACTGAAGCTTTCTTT

v_call: TRBV18
clone_size: NA
j_call: TRBJ2-1
cdr3_length: 14
d_call: TRBD1
cdr3_aa: CASSPQTGSDEQFF
cdr3_nt: TGTGCCAGCTCACCACAGACAGGGTCTGATGAGCAGTTCTTC

v_call: TRBV28
clone_size: NA
j_call: TRBJ1-2
cdr3_length: 12
d_call: NA
cdr3_aa: CASRGSTAGYTF
cdr3_nt: TGTGCCAGCAGGGGATCGACAGCCGGCTACACCTTC

v_call: TRBV6-5
clone_size: NA
j_call: TRBJ1-5
cdr3_length: 16
d_call: NA
cdr3_aa: CASSYSGPAGVQPQHF
cdr3_nt: TGTGCCAGCAGTTACTCGGGGCCGGCAGGGGTTCAGCCCCAGCATTTT

v_call: TRBV28
clone_size: NA
j_call: TRBJ1-4
cdr3_length: 16
d_call: TRBD1
cdr3_aa: CASRHGTAATNEKLFF
cdr3_nt: TGTGCCAGCCGACATGGGACAGCTGCAACTAATGAAAAACTGTTTTTT

v_call: TRBV6-1
clone_size: NA
j_call: TRBJ1-4
cdr3_length: 14
d_call: NA
cdr3_aa: CASSEYGAGEKLFF
cdr3_nt: TGTGCCAGCAGTGAATATGGGGCAGGGGAAAAACTGTTTTTT

v_call: TRBV6-5
clone_size: NA
j_call: TRBJ2-5
cdr3_length: 14
d_call: TRBD2
cdr3_aa: CASRRGLAEETQYF
cdr3_nt: TGTGCCAGCCGGAGGGGACTAGCGGAAGAGACCCAGTACTTC

v_call: TRBV5-1
clone_size: NA
j_call: TRBJ2-1
cdr3_length: 16
d_call: TRBD2
cdr3_aa: CASSLAAGVSYNEQFF
cdr3_nt: TGCGCCAGCAGCTTGGCCGCGGGAGTCTCCTACAATGAGCAGTTCTTC

v_call: TRBV25-1
clone_size: NA
j_call: TRBJ1-5
cdr3_length: 17
d_call: NA
cdr3_aa: CASSANRQPTSNQPQHF
cdr3_nt: TGTGCCAGCAGTGCGAACAGACAGCCTACTAGCAATCAGCCCCAGCATTTT

v_call: TRBV11-2
clone_size: NA
j_call: TRBJ1-1
cdr3_length: 15
d_call: NA
cdr3_aa: CASSQVGQPHTEAFF
cdr3_nt: TGTGCCAGCAGCCAAGTTGGGCAGCCGCACACTGAAGCTTTCTTT

v_call: TRBV6-5
clone_size: once
j_call: TRBJ1-4
cdr3_length: 13
d_call: TRBD1
cdr3_aa: CASGRDRDEKLFF
cdr3_nt: TGTGCCAGCGGACGGGACAGGGACGAAAAACTGTTTTTT

v_call: TRBV5-1
clone_size: NA
j_call: TRBJ1-4
cdr3_length: 15
d_call: TRBD1
cdr3_aa: CASSTGQGTNEKLFF
cdr3_nt: TGCGCCAGCAGCACGGGACAGGGAACTAATGAAAAACTGTTTTTT

v_call: TRBV5-6
clone_size: once
j_call: TRBJ2-5
cdr3_length: 16
d_call: NA
cdr3_aa: CASSPVWTTSQETQYF
cdr3_nt: TGTGCCAGCAGCCCTGTGTGGACTACCTCTCAAGAGACCCAGTACTTC

v_call: TRBV7-9
clone_size: NA
j_call: TRBJ2-5
cdr3_length: 16
d_call: TRBD2
cdr3_aa: CASSLALAGGSETQYF
cdr3_nt: TGTGCCAGCAGCTTAGCGCTTGCGGGGGGGTCAGAGACCCAGTACTTC

v_call: TRBV3-1/TRBV3-2
clone_size: NA
j_call: TRBJ1-5
cdr3_length: 13
d_call: NA
cdr3_aa: CASSQYSNQPQHF
cdr3_nt: TGTGCCAGCAGCCAGTATAGCAATCAGCCCCAGCATTTT

v_call: TRBV19
clone_size: NA
j_call: TRBJ1-6
cdr3_length: 16
d_call: NA
cdr3_aa: CASRPRTGTLGSPLHF
cdr3_nt: TGTGCCAGTAGGCCCCGAACCGGGACATTGGGTTCACCCCTCCACTTT

v_call: TRBV15
clone_size: NA
j_call: TRBJ1-3
cdr3_length: 15
d_call: NA
cdr3_aa: CATSRDQFSGNTIYF
cdr3_nt: TGTGCCACCAGCAGAGATCAGTTCTCTGGAAACACCATATATTTT

v_call: TRBV29-1
clone_size: NA
j_call: TRBJ2-1
cdr3_length: 16
d_call: TRBD1
cdr3_aa: CSVGIRTGPIYNEQFF
cdr3_nt: TGCAGCGTTGGAATCCGGACAGGGCCGATCTACAATGAGCAGTTCTTC

v_call: TRBV7-9
clone_size: NA
j_call: TRBJ1-3
cdr3_length: 15
d_call: NA
cdr3_aa: CASSRDRLLGNTIYF
cdr3_nt: TGTGCCAGCAGCCGAGACAGACTCCTAGGAAACACCATATATTTT

v_call: TRBV7-6
clone_size: NA
j_call: TRBJ2-5
cdr3_length: 15
d_call: NA
cdr3_aa: CASSLAEGPQGTQYF
cdr3_nt: TGTGCCAGCAGCTTAGCGGAGGGACCCCAGGGGACCCAGTACTTC

v_call: TRBV6-5
clone_size: NA
j_call: TRBJ1-3
cdr3_length: 14
d_call: NA
cdr3_aa: CASSPSRHGNTIYF
cdr3_nt: TGTGCCAGCAGTCCCTCGAGGCATGGAAACACCATATATTTT

v_call: TRBV5-1
clone_size: NA
j_call: TRBJ1-1
cdr3_length: 14
d_call: TRBD1
cdr3_aa: CASTTQGAGTEAFF
cdr3_nt: TGCGCCAGCACCACCCAGGGGGCCGGCACTGAAGCTTTCTTT

v_call: TRBV2
clone_size: NA
j_call: TRBJ1-5
cdr3_length: 17
d_call: NA
cdr3_aa: CASRRNGARGFNQPQHF
cdr3_nt: TGTGCCAGCAGGAGAAACGGGGCCAGGGGATTCAATCAGCCCCAGCATTTT

v_call: TRBV28
clone_size: NA
j_call: TRBJ1-2
cdr3_length: 15
d_call: TRBD1
cdr3_aa: CASSFATGGAQGYTF
cdr3_nt: TGTGCCAGCAGTTTTGCGACAGGGGGCGCCCAAGGCTACACCTTC

v_call: TRBV9
clone_size: once
j_call: TRBJ2-1
cdr3_length: 15
d_call: NA
cdr3_aa: CASSVDLFSYNEQFF
cdr3_nt: TGTGCCAGCAGCGTAGACTTGTTCTCCTACAATGAGCAGTTCTTC

v_call: TRBV2
clone_size: NA
j_call: TRBJ1-4
cdr3_length: 14
d_call: TRBD1
cdr3_aa: CASSRGTVNEKLFF
cdr3_nt: TGTGCCAGCAGTCGGGGGACAGTAAATGAAAAACTGTTTTTT

v_call: TRBV30
clone_size: few
j_call: TRBJ1-2
cdr3_length: 13
d_call: NA
cdr3_aa: CAWSSRGAFGYTF
cdr3_nt: TGTGCCTGGAGTTCACGGGGGGCTTTTGGCTACACCTTC

v_call: TRBV10-3
clone_size: NA
j_call: TRBJ2-7
cdr3_length: 13
d_call: NA
cdr3_aa: CAISEGGSHEQYF
cdr3_nt: TGTGCCATCAGTGAGGGTGGGAGTCACGAGCAGTACTTC